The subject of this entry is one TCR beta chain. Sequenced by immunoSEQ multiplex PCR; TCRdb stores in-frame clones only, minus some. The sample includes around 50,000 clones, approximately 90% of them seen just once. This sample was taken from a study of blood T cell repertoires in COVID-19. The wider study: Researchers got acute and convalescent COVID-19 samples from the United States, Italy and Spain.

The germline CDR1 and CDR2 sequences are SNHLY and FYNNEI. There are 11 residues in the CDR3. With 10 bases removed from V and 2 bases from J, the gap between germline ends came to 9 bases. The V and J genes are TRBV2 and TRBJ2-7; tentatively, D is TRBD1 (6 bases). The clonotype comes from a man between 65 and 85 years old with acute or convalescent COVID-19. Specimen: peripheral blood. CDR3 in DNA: TGTGCCATGGACAGTACCTACGAGCAGTACTTC. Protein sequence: CAMDSTYEQYF.